The next 7 T cell receptor beta chains were all read from a single sample in a study of post-analysis software for immune sequencing data. Findings of the study overall: Controls had lower frequencies than patients of 4 or 5 TRBV segments, which included TRBV5-6, TRBV5-1 and TRBV20-1.

Prepared TCR beta cDNA libraries contained unique molecular identifiers. TCRdb processed the PCR reads anew with MiXCR; each CDR3 protein has one entry. The repertoire has 350,000 to 500,000 distinct CDR3 sequences, 35% to 45% of them found once; the top ten carry 7.6%. These receptors have no identified antigens. Sequencing used blood. Receptors were obtained from a girl aged 2 to 10 with multiple sclerosis.

The chain combines TRBV12-5 with TRBJ1-2; TRBD1 agrees at 8 bases. CDR1 is LGHNT, CDR2 FRNRAP, per germline. V lost 5 bases, J lost 4 bases, and 12 bases stayed unmatched. The CDR3 extends over 16 amino acids. CDR3 DNA sequence: TGTGCTAGTGGTGCATCCCCAGGGGGCGTAGGCTATGGCTACACCTTC. This sequence encodes CASGASPGGVGYGYTF.

This clonotype came up a few times. The CDR3 DNA reads as TGTGCCAGCAGGACTCCAAAGGAGACCCAGTACTTC. Protein: CASRTPKETQYF. This rearrangement joins TRBV25-1 to TRBJ2-5; the D is unclear. V lost 6 bases, J lost 5 bases, and 10 bases lay in between. Germline loops: CDR1 MGHDK, CDR2 SYGVNS. The CDR3 has 12 residues.

J is TRBJ1-5 and V is TRBV6-5; D unclear. V was cut by 6 bases and J by 2 bases, with 17 bases left in between. The CDR3 loop spans 16 amino acids. Germline V gene sequence: CDR1 MNHEY, CDR2 SVGAGI. Written as DNA, the CDR3 is TGTGCCAGCAGCTCTAACACGAACGAGGGCAATCAGCCCCAGCATTTT. This translates into CASSSNTNEGNQPQHF.

A few counts support this clonotype. The chain has TRBV4-1 and TRBJ2-7, with TRBD2 matching 12 bases. Germline V gene data show CDR1 as MGHRA and CDR2 as YSYEKL. CDR3 length: 15 residues. The trim removed 1 base at V and 2 bases at J, leaving 0 bases unmatched. CDR3 bases: TGCGCCAGCAGCCAAGGGACTAGCGGGGCCTACGAGCAGTACTTC. This gives the protein CASSQGTSGAYEQYF.

The rearrangement links TRBV5-1 to TRBJ2-7, with D unresolved. Germline CDR1 SGHRS, CDR2 YFSETQ. The ends were cut back, 0 bases at V and 6 bases at J, with 13 bases in the middle. CDR3 length equals 14 residues. The CDR3 sequence: CASSLASGRSEQYF. CDR3 DNA sequence: TGCGCCAGCAGCTTGGCCTCTGGTCGGAGCGAGCAGTACTTC.

The chain combines TRBV5-1 with TRBJ2-5; possible D gene TRBD1, 6 bases. The CDR3 runs 14 residues. Trimming removed 4 bases from V and 1 base from J, with 11 bases in between. From germline, CDR1 is SGHRS and CDR2 YFSETQ. CDR3 residues: CASSTGTPQETQYF. The CDR3 DNA reads TGCGCCAGCAGCACGGGGACACCCCAAGAGACCCAGTACTTC.

In this sample, this clonotype turned up a few times. The chain joins TRBV3-1 to TRBJ1-5; the D gene is possibly TRBD1 (5 bases). The germline V gene encodes CDR1 LGHDT and CDR2 YNNKEL (reference sequence). Between the trimmed V and J ends, which lost 5 bases and 7 bases, there was a span of 15 bases. CDR3 length: 14 amino acids. CDR3 protein: CASSSESRGQPQHF. CDR3 bases: TGTGCCAGCAGCAGCGAGTCGAGGGGACAGCCCCAGCATTTT.